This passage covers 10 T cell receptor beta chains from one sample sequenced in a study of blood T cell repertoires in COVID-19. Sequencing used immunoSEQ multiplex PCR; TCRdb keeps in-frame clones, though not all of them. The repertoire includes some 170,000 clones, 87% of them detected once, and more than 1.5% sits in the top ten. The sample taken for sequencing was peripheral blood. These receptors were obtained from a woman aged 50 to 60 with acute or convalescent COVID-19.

The CDR3: CASSWTGYGYTF. The CDR3 bases are TGTGCCAGCAGTTGGACAGGCTATGGCTACACCTTC. The chain links TRBV14 to TRBJ1-2; 7 bases are a match to TRBD1. The germline gives CDR1 SGHDN, CDR2 FVKESK. The CDR3 sequence is 12 residues long. Trimming cost V 6 bases and J 4 bases; bases outside gene matches: 2.

CDR3 region: CASSRILTSGSSYEQYF. Here the CDR3 DNA reads TGTGCCAGCAGCAGGATTCTCACTAGCGGGAGTTCCTACGAGCAGTACTTC. This chain uses TRBV7-8 with TRBJ2-7, with 11 bases fitting TRBD2. CDR3 size: 17 residues. From germline, CDR1 is SGHVS and CDR2 FQNEAQ. J gave up 1 base and V 5 bases, and 10 bases lay outside the gene matches. Combining the CDR3 with reference TRBV7-8 and TRBJ2-7 gives the whole variable domain GAGVSQSPRYKVAKRGQDVALRCDPISGHVSLFWYQQALGQGPEFLTYFQNEAQLDKSGLPSDRFFAERPEGSVSTLKIQRTQQEDSAVYLCASSRILTSGSSYEQYFGPGTRLTVT.

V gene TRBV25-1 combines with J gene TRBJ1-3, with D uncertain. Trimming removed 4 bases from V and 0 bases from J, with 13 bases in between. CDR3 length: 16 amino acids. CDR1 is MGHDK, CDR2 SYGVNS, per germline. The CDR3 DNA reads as TGTGCCAGCAGTGTATTGAACATTCACTCTGGAAACACCATATATTTT. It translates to CASSVLNIHSGNTIYF. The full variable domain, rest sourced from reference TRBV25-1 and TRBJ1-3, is EADIYQTPRYLVIGTGKKITLECSQTMGHDKMYWYQQDPGMELHLIHYSYGVNSTEKGDLSSESTVSRIRTEHFPLTLESARPSHTSQYLCASSVLNIHSGNTIYFGEGSWLTVV.

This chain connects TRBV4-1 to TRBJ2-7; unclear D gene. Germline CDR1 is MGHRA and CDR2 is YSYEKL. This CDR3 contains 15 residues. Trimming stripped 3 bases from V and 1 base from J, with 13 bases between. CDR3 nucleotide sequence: TGCGCCAGCAGCCAGCCCACATCCGGGTCCTACGAGCAGTACTTC. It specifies CASSQPTSGSYEQYF.

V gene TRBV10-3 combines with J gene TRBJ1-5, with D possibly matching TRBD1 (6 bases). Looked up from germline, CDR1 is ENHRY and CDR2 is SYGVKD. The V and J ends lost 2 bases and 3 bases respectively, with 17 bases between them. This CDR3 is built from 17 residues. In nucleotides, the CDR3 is TGTGCCATCAGTGAGGGAACCGGGACACCTCACAATCAGCCCCAGCATTTT. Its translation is CAISEGTGTPHNQPQHF.

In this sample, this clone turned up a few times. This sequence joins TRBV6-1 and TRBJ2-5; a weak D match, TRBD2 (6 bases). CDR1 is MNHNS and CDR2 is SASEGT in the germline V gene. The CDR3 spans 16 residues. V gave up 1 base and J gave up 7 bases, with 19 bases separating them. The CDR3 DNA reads TGTGCCAGCAGTGAAGGGAGGGAAAGGAGCCGGGGGACCCAGTACTTC. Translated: CASSEGRERSRGTQYF.

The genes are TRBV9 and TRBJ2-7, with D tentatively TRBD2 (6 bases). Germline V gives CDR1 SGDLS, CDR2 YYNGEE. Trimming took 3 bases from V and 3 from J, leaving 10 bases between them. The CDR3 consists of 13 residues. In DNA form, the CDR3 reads TGTGCCAGCAGCGGGGGAGGAGACTACGAGCAGTACTTC. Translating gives CASSGGGDYEQYF.

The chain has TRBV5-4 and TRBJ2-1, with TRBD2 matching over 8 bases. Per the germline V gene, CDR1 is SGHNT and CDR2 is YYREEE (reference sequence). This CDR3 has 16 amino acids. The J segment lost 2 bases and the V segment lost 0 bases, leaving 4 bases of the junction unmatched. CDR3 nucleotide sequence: TGTGCCAGCAGCTTGGCCTACGGGAGGGCCTACAATGAGCAGTTCTTC. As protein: CASSLAYGRAYNEQFF.

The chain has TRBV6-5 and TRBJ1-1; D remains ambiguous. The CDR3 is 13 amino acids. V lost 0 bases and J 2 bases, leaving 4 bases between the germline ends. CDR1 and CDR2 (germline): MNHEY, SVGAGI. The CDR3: CASSYSANTEAFF. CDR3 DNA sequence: TGTGCCAGCAGTTACTCGGCAAACACTGAAGCTTTCTTT.

CDR3 coding DNA: TGTGCCAGCAGGCCCTCCGGGGCAGATACGCAGTATTTT. It is translated as CASRPSGADTQYF. This chain links TRBV6-5 with TRBJ2-3, with D possibly TRBD2 on 5 matching bases. Between the trimmed V and J ends, which lost 6 bases and 4 bases, there was a span of 11 bases. The germline gives CDR1 MNHEY, CDR2 SVGAGI. The CDR3 runs 13 residues.